This T cell receptor (beta chain) was found in a study of graft-versus-host responses after intestinal transplantation. As for the study in general: Grafts that recipients had were multivisceral, liver-intestinal, or isolated intestinal transplants. Findings and caveats of the study: GvH clonotypes were identified within recipient marrow, with a subset emerging first in ileum or blood.

The repertoire was sequenced with immunoSEQ multiplex PCR; TCRdb's copy has only in-frame clones and lacks some. The table records tens of thousands of clones, 91% of them present only once. Worth noting for this clone: The antigen is not known.

Germline V gene lookup returns CDR1 SGHTA and CDR2 FQGNSA. The CDR3 extends over 14 amino acids. V was trimmed by 5 bases and J by 2 bases, leaving 11 bases between them. This receptor was identified in a human donor who received an intestinal transplant. Sequencing used unstimulated CD4+ T cells sorted from spleen or lymph node cells, obtained before intestinal transplant. This sequence joins TRBV7-2 and TRBJ2-3; D is unclear. CDR3: CASSQDIPTDTQYF. For the CDR3, the DNA is TGTGCCAGCAGCCAGGATATTCCCACAGATACGCAGTATTTT.